The 23 T cell receptor beta chains below all came from one sample that was sequenced in a study of blood T cell repertoires in COVID-19 (dated by TCRdb to 2018 to 2020). The library was built by means of the immunoSEQ multiplex PCR assay. The table comes from immuneACCESS by way of TCRdb, which keeps in-frame sequences with V and J called. Part of the clones is missing from these tables; in studies checked, under half for an unresolved V gene and the rest for unknown reasons. The sample table holds about 210,000 clones, of which 65% to 90% were seen once. The ten largest account for 3.8% of the sample. The material sequenced was PBMCs or T cells enriched from blood (not recorded which). The receptors shown here come from a woman in her forties with acute COVID-19.

J is TRBJ1-2 and V is TRBV4-2, with D perhaps TRBD1 (6 bases). With 4 bases removed from V and 5 bases from J, the gap between germline ends came to 14 bases. Germline CDR1 reads LGHNA; CDR2 reads YNFKEQ. The CDR3 totals 14 residues. CDR3 amino acids: CASSRDISRYGYTF. The CDR3 coding sequence is TGTGCCAGCAGCCGGGACATCAGTAGGTATGGCTACACCTTC.

The chain uses TRBV7-9 and TRBJ2-2; 10 nucleotides line up with TRBD1. The CDR3 runs to 17 residues. The V gene end was trimmed by 1 base and the J gene end by 5 bases; junction bases not matched to a gene: 7. Germline CDR1 and CDR2: SEHNR and FQNEAQ (reference sequence). Written as DNA, the CDR3 is TGTGCCAGCAGCTTAGGGGGGACAGGGGCGCGGACCGGGGAGCTGTTTTTT. This encodes CASSLGGTGARTGELFF.

The chain carries TRBV28 and TRBJ1-2; 10 positions match TRBD1. CDR1 MDHEN and CDR2 SYDVKM come from the germline V gene. This CDR3 region has 15 residues. The V segment lost 4 bases and the J segment 4 bases; nucleotides outside the gene matches: 6. CDR3 residues: CASSSRGTGVYGYTF. CDR3 coding DNA: TGTGCCAGCAGTTCAAGAGGGACAGGGGTCTATGGCTACACCTTC.

This clone was picked up one time. The V call is TRBV29-1, the J call TRBJ2-3; TRBD2 might be the D (5 bases). V shed 4 bases and J shed 3 bases, with 17 bases lying between them. The germline V gene has CDR1 SQVTM and CDR2 ANQGSEA. The length of the CDR3 is 15 residues. CDR3 residues: CSVGGGLARTDTQYF. In DNA, the CDR3 is TGCAGCGTTGGAGGCGGTCTAGCTAGGACAGATACGCAGTATTTT.

The J gene is TRBJ1-1, the V gene TRBV12-3 or TRBV12-4; D remains ambiguous. V was shortened by 2 bases and J by 0 bases, with 4 bases between the two germline ends. The CDR3 totals 13 residues. The CDR3 is CASSLLMNTEAFF. The CDR3 nucleotides are TGTGCCAGCAGTTTACTAATGAACACTGAAGCTTTCTTT.

The gene calls are TRBV18 and TRBJ2-7; perhaps TRBD2 as D (6 bases). V was trimmed by 4 bases and J by 3 bases, leaving 16 bases between them. CDR3 length equals 15 residues. The V gene's germline CDR1 is KGHSH and CDR2 LQKENI. The chain's CDR3 is CASSQSGLKIYEQYF. The CDR3 DNA follows: TGTGCCAGCTCACAATCGGGACTCAAGATCTACGAGCAGTACTTC.

The V and J genes are TRBV10-3 and TRBJ2-1; TRBD2 matches at 14 bases. CDR1 ENHRY and CDR2 SYGVKD come from the germline V gene. The CDR3 length is 18 residues. The V segment lost 2 bases and the J segment 7 bases; nucleotides outside the gene matches: 10. CDR3 protein: CAISEASGTSGSGNEQFF. In DNA form, the CDR3 reads TGTGCCATCAGTGAGGCCTCCGGGACTAGCGGGAGTGGGAATGAGCAGTTCTTC.

The CDR3 region is CASSQDPTSTNEKLFF. The DNA for the CDR3 is TGCGCCAGCAGCCAAGACCCAACTTCAACTAATGAAAAACTGTTTTTT. The rearrangement joins TRBV4-3 to TRBJ1-4; D is undetermined. The V end lost 0 bases, the J end lost 0 bases, and 8 bases lay between the germline ends. This CDR3 is 16 amino acids long. CDR1 and CDR2 (germline): LGHNA, YSLEER.

This clone came up once. The CDR3 DNA reads TGTGCCAGCAGTTTGGGACAGAATTACAATCAGCCCCAGCATTTT. Protein: CASSLGQNYNQPQHF. V usage is TRBV28 and J usage is TRBJ1-5; 7 positions agree with TRBD1. CDR1 and CDR2 (germline): MDHEN, SYDVKM. V was clipped by 3 bases and J by 3 bases; unmatched bases: 5. The CDR3 totals 15 residues.

This chain links TRBV27 with TRBJ2-1; 9 bases fit TRBD2. The CDR3 has 15 residues. Germline V CDR1 and CDR2: MNHEY, SMNVEV (reference sequence). V dropped 3 bases and J dropped 8; count of bases not matched to a gene: 8. DNA of the CDR3: TGTGCCAGCAGTTTTTTTAGCGGGGGTTTAGATGAGCAGTTCTTC. Amino acid sequence: CASSFFSGGLDEQFF.

The genes are TRBV5-8 and TRBJ1-6, with D perhaps matching TRBD1 (6 bases). The germline V gene encodes CDR1 SGHTS and CDR2 YDEGEE. V was shortened by 4 bases and J by 7 bases, with 12 bases between the two germline ends. The CDR3 contains 14 residues. CDR3 sequence reads: CASSLRQGNSPLHF. The CDR3 nucleotides read TGTGCCAGCAGCCTCCGCCAGGGGAATTCACCCCTCCACTTT.

The chain uses TRBV28 and TRBJ1-2; 11 nucleotides match TRBD1. Looked up from germline, CDR1 is MDHEN and CDR2 is SYDVKM. Unmatched junction bases numbered 6, after V lost 6 bases and J lost 3 bases. This CDR3 comprises 15 residues. The CDR3, as DNA: TGTGCCAGCAGGACGGACAGGGGGCTACACTATGGCTACACCTTC. As protein: CASRTDRGLHYGYTF.

The chain couples TRBV6-1 to TRBJ2-1; 7 positions match TRBD2. This CDR3 comprises 15 residues. Germline V gene data show CDR1 as MNHNS and CDR2 as SASEGT. V gave up 2 bases and J gave up 4 bases; unmatched junction bases: 5. CDR3 protein: CASSEILAAYNEQFF. The CDR3 DNA reads as TGTGCCAGCAGTGAAATCCTAGCGGCTTACAATGAGCAGTTCTTC.

The rearrangement joins TRBV27 to TRBJ1-5; D possibly corresponds to TRBD1 (6 bases). V dropped 0 bases and J dropped 6 bases, with 15 bases sitting between them. Germline V CDR1 and CDR2: MNHEY, SMNVEV (reference sequence). This CDR3 region has 16 residues. The CDR3 sequence: CASSLSAGDMGQPQHF. In nucleotides, the CDR3 is TGTGCCAGCAGTTTATCAGCAGGGGATATGGGTCAGCCCCAGCATTTT.

This clone was seen a few times. The chain couples TRBV6-4 to TRBJ2-3, with D possibly TRBD1 on 5 matching bases. Trimming took off 4 bases at V and 0 bases at J, with 11 bases between the two ends. This CDR3 has 15 amino acids. CDR1 and CDR2 from the germline V gene are MRHNA and SNTAGT. The CDR3 DNA is TGTGCCAGCAGTGTGACAGCATCTAGCACAGATACGCAGTATTTT. Protein product: CASSVTASSTDTQYF.

The chain carries TRBV27 and TRBJ1-3; 11 bases are a match to TRBD1. This CDR3 spans 18 amino acids. CDR1 is MNHEY and CDR2 is SMNVEV in the germline V gene (reference sequence). The J segment lost 2 bases and the V segment lost 5 bases, leaving 11 bases of the junction unmatched. CDR3 coding DNA: TGTGCCAGCAGTAGGCCGAACCCGGGACAGGGGGCTGGAAACACCATATATTTT. Amino acid sequence: CASSRPNPGQGAGNTIYF.

This chain connects TRBV4-1 to TRBJ1-2; tentative D call: TRBD1 (5 bases). The V end lost 0 bases, the J end lost 0 bases, and 17 bases lay between the germline ends. Per the germline V gene, CDR1 is MGHRA and CDR2 is YSYEKL. This CDR3 region has 18 residues. Here the CDR3 DNA reads TGCGCCAGCAGCCAAGATCCTTCGGGACTTCTAGCTAACTATGGCTACACCTTC. The encoded protein is CASSQDPSGLLANYGYTF.

CDR3 in DNA: TGTGCCAGCAGCACCGATCTAGCGTTGGGGGGCACAGATACGCAGTATTTT. It yields the protein CASSTDLALGGTDTQYF. This sequence joins TRBV5-4 and TRBJ2-3, with a tentative D call TRBD2 (6 bases). Trimming took off 4 bases at V and 1 base at J, with 19 bases between the two ends. The CDR3 runs 17 residues. Per germline, CDR1 SGHNT and CDR2 YYREEE (reference sequence).

The chain carries TRBV18 and TRBJ1-2; D perhaps matches TRBD1 (6 bases). The germline V gene has CDR1 KGHSH and CDR2 LQKENI. Trimming removed 6 bases from V and 3 bases from J, with 14 bases in between. The CDR3 has 14 amino acids. CDR3 residues: CASSYGEGDYGYTF. Written as DNA, the CDR3 is TGTGCCAGCTCGTACGGAGAGGGGGACTATGGCTACACCTTC.

This chain uses TRBV11-3 with TRBJ2-7; a weak D match, TRBD2 (5 bases). Germline CDR1 reads SGHNT; CDR2 reads YENEEA. The CDR3 loop spans 15 amino acids. The V and J ends lost 5 bases and 0 bases respectively, with 14 bases between them. The CDR3 loop is CASSPGILSSYEQYF. The DNA for the CDR3 is TGTGCCAGCAGCCCGGGGATCTTGAGCTCCTACGAGCAGTACTTC.

The chain combines TRBV2 with TRBJ1-5, with D possibly being TRBD1 (6 bases). The ends were cut back, 6 bases at V and 4 bases at J, with 10 bases in the middle. The CDR3 spans 13 residues. Germline lookup yields CDR1 SNHLY and CDR2 FYNNEI. In DNA, the CDR3 is TGTGCCAGCAGGCGACAGGAAAATCAGCCCCAGCATTTT. Translating it yields CASRRQENQPQHF.

The genes are TRBV19 and TRBJ2-7; D ambiguous. V lost 3 bases and J lost 1, with 7 bases in between. This CDR3 contains 13 residues. Per the germline V gene, CDR1 is LNHDA and CDR2 is SQIVND (reference sequence). The CDR3 DNA follows: TGTGCCAGTAGTATGGGCAGGTCCTACGAGCAGTACTTC. Translation: CASSMGRSYEQYF.

V and J are TRBV7-9 and TRBJ2-7; possibly TRBD2 for D (5 bases). This CDR3 is built from 17 residues. V lost 4 bases and J 1 base, leaving 20 bases between the germline ends. Germline assignment: CDR1 SEHNR and CDR2 FQNEAQ (reference sequence). CDR3 nucleotides: TGTGCCAGCAGCTCAGCGGTTCTCGGAGTTTCGTCCTACGAGCAGTACTTC. It translates to CASSSAVLGVSSYEQYF.